The 12 T cell receptor beta chains given below trace back to one sample, sequenced in a study of T-cell reconstitution after alpha-beta-depleted transplantation in children. Unique molecular identifiers were used in preparing the TCRbeta library. One entry per CDR3 protein results from TCRdb running MiXCR on the PCR reads. Among about 980,000 distinct CDR3 sequences listed, about 29% were seen once. The sequencing here drew on PBMCs, mostly from graft donor cells, taken 360 days after TCRalphabeta/CD19-depleted stem cell transplant. These receptor sequences come from a boy younger than two who had a stem cell transplant for SCID, so the T cells may come from the graft donor.

The chain carries TRBV5-1 and TRBJ1-1; D call uncertain. Germline loops: CDR1 SGHRS, CDR2 YFSETQ. The V gene lost 5 bases and the J gene lost 1 base, with 18 bases spanning the gap. This CDR3 is 16 amino acids long. The DNA of the CDR3 is TGCGCCAGCAGTTCGGGCCGGGAGGCTACGAACACTGAAGCTTTCTTT. Protein sequence: CASSSGREATNTEAFF.

CDR3 in amino acids: CASSIPTATQETQYF. In DNA form, the CDR3 reads TGTGCCAGCAGTATACCGACAGCGACCCAAGAGACCCAGTACTTC. This chain links TRBV12-3 or TRBV12-4 with TRBJ2-5, with D tentatively TRBD1 (5 bases). V lost 5 bases to trimming and J lost 1 base, with 14 bases between them. The CDR3 consists of 15 residues.

This clonotype was counted between two and nine times. The chain couples TRBV6-5 to TRBJ2-7, with D possibly TRBD1 on 5 matching bases. Germline V gives CDR1 MNHEY, CDR2 SVGAGI. This CDR3 contains 15 residues. Trimming left V 0 bases short and J 0 bases short, with 9 bases between. As DNA, the CDR3 is TGTGCCAGCAGTTACTCGACAGCGAGCTCCTACGAGCAGTACTTC. Its protein is CASSYSTASSYEQYF.

The chain uses TRBV11-2 and TRBJ2-1; 8 positions agree with TRBD1. The germline V gene encodes CDR1 SGHAT and CDR2 FQNNGV. This CDR3 has 15 amino acids. The J segment lost 3 bases and the V segment lost 4 bases, leaving 5 bases of the junction unmatched. The CDR3 DNA is TGTGCCAGCAGCTGGACAGGGAATAACTACAATGAGCAGTTCTTC. As protein: CASSWTGNNYNEQFF.

The chain joins TRBV15 to TRBJ2-3; D is unclear. Trimming took off 0 bases at V and 0 bases at J, with 13 bases between the two ends. Germline V gene lookup returns CDR1 LNHNV and CDR2 YYDKDF (reference sequence). CDR3 length: 17 residues. The CDR3 DNA sequence: TGTGCCACCAGCAGAGAATACAGCCCCCTTAGCACAGATACGCAGTATTTT. Encoded protein: CATSREYSPLSTDTQYF.

V is TRBV28 and J is TRBJ1-2; D ambiguous. The CDR3 runs to 14 residues. The V gene's germline CDR1 is MDHEN and CDR2 SYDVKM. The V end lost 6 bases, the J end lost 8 bases, and 19 bases lay between the germline ends. The CDR3 nucleotides are TGTGCCAGCAGCCCCCGTGGACCATTGAGGGGCTACACCTTC. Its protein is CASSPRGPLRGYTF.

The rearrangement uses TRBV7-8 and TRBJ2-1; D is undetermined. Germline V gives CDR1 SGHVS, CDR2 FQNEAQ. The CDR3 is 17 residues long. The V and J ends lost 1 base and 0 bases respectively, with 13 bases between them. The CDR3 reads CASSLGSAEGSYNEQFF. The DNA of the CDR3 is TGTGCCAGCAGCTTAGGGTCGGCGGAAGGCTCCTACAATGAGCAGTTCTTC. Variable domain in full (rest from reference TRBV7-8 and TRBJ2-1): GAGVSQSPRYKVAKRGQDVALRCDPISGHVSLFWYQQALGQGPEFLTYFQNEAQLDKSGLPSDRFFAERPEGSVSTLKIQRTQQEDSAVYLCASSLGSAEGSYNEQFFGPGTRLTVL.

This clonotype was observed at least ten times. The V and J genes are TRBV4-1 and TRBJ2-1, with D possibly TRBD2 on 6 matching bases. This CDR3 contains 15 residues. V shed 4 bases and J shed 4 bases, with 14 bases lying between them. CDR1 is MGHRA, CDR2 YSYEKL, per germline. The CDR3 sequence is CASSLEGGLYNEQFF. The CDR3 nucleotides read TGCGCCAGCAGCCTGGAGGGCGGCCTGTACAATGAGCAGTTCTTC.

V and J are TRBV27 and TRBJ2-1; D is ambiguous. This CDR3 region has 14 residues. V dropped 3 bases and J dropped 8 bases, with 14 bases sitting between them. The germline CDR1 and CDR2 sequences are MNHEY and SMNVEV (reference sequence). CDR3 sequence (DNA): TGTGCCAGCAGTTTGGCGGACGGCCCCCATGAGCAGTTCTTC. As protein: CASSLADGPHEQFF.

The V gene is TRBV4-1, the J gene TRBJ2-7; unclear D gene. Germline V gene lookup returns CDR1 MGHRA and CDR2 YSYEKL. The CDR3 runs 15 residues. Trimming stripped 1 base from V and 4 bases from J, with 14 bases between. The DNA of the CDR3 is TGCGCCAGCAGCCAAGCGGGCCGACGTGGGTACGAGCAGTACTTC. It translates to CASSQAGRRGYEQYF.

The J gene is TRBJ1-2, the V gene TRBV9; D possibly corresponds to TRBD1 (5 bases). Trimming took off 4 bases at V and 6 bases at J, with 22 bases between the two ends. The CDR3 covers 16 residues. Germline loops: CDR1 SGDLS, CDR2 YYNGEE. CDR3 region: CASSPAGGVRGNGYTF. The CDR3 nucleotides are TGTGCCAGCAGCCCCGCGGGCGGCGTCCGGGGGAATGGCTACACCTTC.

As DNA, the CDR3 is TGTGCCAGCAGCTCAAGGGGGTTGGGGGAAAAACTGTTTTTT. This encodes CASSSRGLGEKLFF. The rearrangement joins TRBV7-2 to TRBJ1-4, with D perhaps matching TRBD1 (6 bases). Germline lookup yields CDR1 SGHTA and CDR2 FQGNSA. This CDR3 is built from 14 residues. Trimming took 4 bases from V and 8 from J, leaving 14 bases between them.